These 30 T cell receptor beta chains share one sample of origin, sequenced in a study of blood T cell repertoires in COVID-19. TCRdb's copy holds only in-frame clones and misses some; the assay was immunoSEQ multiplex PCR. The data contain some 250,000 clones, roughly 79% of them seen just once; the ten biggest clones take up 7.5%. Sequencing input: peripheral blood. The source of these receptors is a woman aged 80 or over with COVID-19, enrolled during active disease.

This clone was recorded only once. The chain uses TRBV3-1 (or the pseudogene TRBV3-2) and TRBJ2-2; TRBD1 is a possible D gene (6 bases). The CDR3 length is 14 residues. V lost 1 base, J lost 6 bases, and 9 bases lay in between. The germline V gene encodes CDR1 LGHDT and CDR2 YNNKEL (reference sequence). The CDR3 coding sequence is TGTGCCAGCAGCCAAGCAGGGGTTGCCGGGGAGCTGTTTTTT. Its protein is CASSQAGVAGELFF.

The chain employs TRBV7-2 and TRBJ1-4, with D possibly being TRBD1 (5 bases). The germline CDR1 and CDR2 sequences are SGHTA and FQGNSA. The CDR3 runs 15 residues. Trimming cost V 5 bases and J 6 bases, with 16 bases left between them. The CDR3 coding sequence is TGTGCCAGCAGCGCGGGACCCGCCCGCCATGAAAAACTGTTTTTT. Amino acids: CASSAGPARHEKLFF.

Only one count was recorded for this clone. The V gene is TRBV3-1 (or the pseudogene TRBV3-2), the J gene TRBJ2-3; 9 bases match TRBD2. V shed 5 bases and J 4 bases; nucleotides not matched to a gene: 7. The germline V gene encodes CDR1 LGHDT and CDR2 YNNKEL (reference sequence). This CDR3 contains 15 residues. The CDR3 DNA reads TGTGCCAGCAGCTCCAGCGGGGGGAACTCAGATACGCAGTATTTT. Translation: CASSSSGGNSDTQYF.

The sample holds a few counts of this clone. V gene TRBV3-1 (or the pseudogene TRBV3-2) combines with J gene TRBJ2-7; D may be TRBD2 (6 bases). Deletions cut 4 bases from V and 9 bases from J, with 22 bases between. This CDR3 contains 15 residues. Germline V gives CDR1 LGHDT, CDR2 YNNKEL (reference sequence). The CDR3 spells CASSPPRGGDRVQYF. CDR3 nucleotides: TGTGCCAGCAGCCCTCCCCGCGGAGGGGATAGGGTGCAGTACTTC.

This chain connects TRBV30 to TRBJ2-7; a weak D match, TRBD1 (7 bases). The CDR3 spans 14 residues. Trimming removed 0 bases at V and 4 bases at J, with 13 bases between. Germline V gene sequence: CDR1 GTSNPN, CDR2 SVGIG (reference sequence). The CDR3 coding sequence is TGTGCCTGGAGTGTACAGGAGGGGGCTTACGAGCAGTACTTC. It encodes CAWSVQEGAYEQYF.

This chain joins TRBV6-5 and TRBJ1-1; tentative D call: TRBD1 (5 bases). CDR1 is MNHEY and CDR2 is SVGAGI in the germline V gene. This CDR3 has 11 amino acids. V shed 7 bases and J shed 7 bases, with 10 bases lying between them. CDR3 region: CASTEGFEAFF. CDR3 nucleotide sequence: TGTGCCAGCACGGAGGGGTTTGAAGCTTTCTTT.

This rearrangement joins TRBV7-2 to TRBJ2-3, with 9 bases identical to TRBD2. CDR3 length: 15 amino acids. CDR1 and CDR2 (germline): SGHTA, FQGNSA. The junction had 7 bases not matched to a gene; V was cut back by 5 bases and J by 4 bases. DNA for the CDR3: TGTGCCAGCAGCCGCCAACTAGCGGGTTCAGATACGCAGTATTTT. Its translation is CASSRQLAGSDTQYF.

The chain's CDR3 is CASSPRQINSPLHF. The CDR3 DNA sequence: TGTGCCAGCAGCCCACGACAGATCAATTCACCCCTCCACTTT. The rearrangement joins TRBV9 to TRBJ1-6; maybe TRBD1 (5 bases). The CDR3 spans 14 residues. The V end lost 4 bases, the J end lost 7 bases, and 12 bases lay between the germline ends. Germline V lookup: CDR1 SGDLS, CDR2 YYNGEE. Supplemented by reference TRBV9 and TRBJ1-6, the full variable domain reads DSGVTQTPKHLITATGQRVTLRCSPRSGDLSVYWYQQSLDQGLQFLIQYYNGEERAKGNILERFSAQQFPDLHSELNLSSLELGDSALYFCASSPRQINSPLHFGNGTRLTVT.

V usage is TRBV18 and J usage is TRBJ2-7, with 14 bases identical to TRBD2. The CDR3 totals 15 residues. J lost 4 bases, V lost 3 bases, and 2 bases had no gene match. Germline V gene sequence: CDR1 KGHSH, CDR2 LQKENI. As DNA, the CDR3 is TGTGCCAGCTCACCGGGACTAGCGGGGGAGTACGAGCAGTACTTC. This sequence encodes CASSPGLAGEYEQYF.

This chain joins TRBV3-1 (or the pseudogene TRBV3-2) and TRBJ2-1; D perhaps matches TRBD1 (6 bases). This CDR3 region has 14 residues. Trimming removed 3 bases from V and 4 bases from J, with 10 bases in between. Germline CDR1 LGHDT, CDR2 YNNKEL (reference sequence). The CDR3 DNA reads TGTGCCAGCAGCCACGGGACATTTTACAATGAGCAGTTCTTC. It codes for CASSHGTFYNEQFF.

The chain links TRBV6-5 to TRBJ1-5, with D unresolved. CDR1 is MNHEY and CDR2 is SVGAGI in the germline V gene. V was cut by 0 bases and J by 3 bases, with 12 bases left in between. The CDR3 covers 16 residues. The CDR3 DNA is TGTGCCAGCAGTTACTCAGACCTACAGAACAATCAGCCCCAGCATTTT. Amino acid sequence: CASSYSDLQNNQPQHF.

V gene TRBV5-1 combines with J gene TRBJ1-4; the match to TRBD1 covers 7 bases. Germline loops: CDR1 SGHRS, CDR2 YFSETQ. The CDR3 is 14 residues long. V was clipped by 1 base and J by 8 bases; unmatched bases: 5. The CDR3 DNA sequence: TGCGCCAGCAGCTTGTCGACAGGGAGGGAAAAACTGTTTTTT. This translates into CASSLSTGREKLFF. Full variable domain (missing parts from reference TRBV5-1 and TRBJ1-4): KAGVTQTPRYLIKTRGQQVTLSCSPISGHRSVSWYQQTPGQGLQFLFEYFSETQRNKGNFPGRFSGRQFSNSRSEMNVSTLELGDSALYLCASSLSTGREKLFFGSGTQLSVL.

Details on this clone: At the DNA level, this CDR3 is encoded by other sequences in the same sample as well. This chain uses TRBV11-3 with TRBJ2-3; D is unresolved. V shed 1 base and J shed 0 bases, with 5 bases lying between them. This CDR3 has 14 amino acids. Germline V gene data show CDR1 as SGHNT and CDR2 as YENEEA. DNA of the CDR3: TGTGCCAGCAGCTTAGGAGCCAGCACAGATACGCAGTATTTT. Its protein product is CASSLGASTDTQYF. Based on the CDR3 plus reference TRBV11-3 and TRBJ2-3, the full variable domain is EAGVVQSPRYKIIEKKQPVAFWCNPISGHNTLYWYLQNLGQGPELLIRYENEEAVDDSQLPKDRFSAERLKGVDSTLKIQPAELGDSAVYLCASSLGASTDTQYFGPGTRLTVL.

V and J are TRBV9 and TRBJ2-5; weak D call: TRBD2 (5 bases). The CDR3 is 14 amino acids. Looked up from germline, CDR1 is SGDLS and CDR2 is YYNGEE. V was pared by 4 bases and J by 4 bases, with 14 bases between. The CDR3 coding sequence is TGTGCCAGCAGCAGGTCCGAAGGGAGAGAGACCCAGTACTTC. Translated, it gives CASSRSEGRETQYF. Drawing the rest from reference TRBV9 and TRBJ2-5, the complete variable domain is DSGVTQTPKHLITATGQRVTLRCSPRSGDLSVYWYQQSLDQGLQFLIQYYNGEERAKGNILERFSAQQFPDLHSELNLSSLELGDSALYFCASSRSEGRETQYFGPGTRLLVL.

The chain is built from TRBV15 and TRBJ1-5; D perhaps matches TRBD1 (6 bases). The CDR3 spans 14 residues. The V end lost 4 bases, the J end lost 9 bases, and 16 bases lay between the germline ends. Germline CDR1 is LNHNV and CDR2 is YYDKDF (reference sequence). The CDR3 is CATSTMQGITPQHF. As DNA, the CDR3 is TGTGCCACCAGCACGATGCAGGGGATCACGCCCCAGCATTTT. The whole variable domain, remainder taken from reference TRBV15 and TRBJ1-5, is DAMVIQNPRYQVTQFGKPVTLSCSQTLNHNVMYWYQQKSSQAPKLLFHYYDKDFNNEADTPDNFQSRRPNTSFCFLDIRSPGLGDTAMYLCATSTMQGITPQHFGDGTRLSIL.

The rearrangement joins TRBV11-2 to TRBJ2-1, with TRBD2 as a possible D gene (5 bases). This CDR3 contains 15 residues. The germline gives CDR1 SGHAT, CDR2 FQNNGV. V was pared by 5 bases and J by 4 bases, with 15 bases between. This chain's CDR3 is CASSVERYRYNEQFF. The CDR3 bases are TGTGCCAGCAGCGTCGAGCGGTACCGGTACAATGAGCAGTTCTTC.

The chain links TRBV7-2 to TRBJ2-6; D possibly corresponds to TRBD1 (6 bases). CDR1 and CDR2 from the germline V gene are SGHTA and FQGNSA. Trimming cost V 4 bases and J 1 base, with 8 bases left between them. This CDR3 region has 15 residues. CDR3 bases: TGTGCCAGCAGCTGGCAGGGGTCTGGGGCCAACGTCCTGACTTTC. Its protein is CASSWQGSGANVLTF.

Only one count was recorded for this clone. CDR3 in DNA: TGTGCCAGCAGCCAAGATCGACCCGGGAATTCACCCCTCCACTTT. Its protein product is CASSQDRPGNSPLHF. The chain carries TRBV4-2 and TRBJ1-6; D is unresolved. Germline V gene sequence: CDR1 LGHNA, CDR2 YNFKEQ. Trimming shortened V by 0 bases and J by 7 bases, and 10 bases separated the two germline ends. The CDR3 spans 15 residues.

This chain links TRBV5-1 with TRBJ1-1; D may be TRBD1 (5 bases). V was shortened by 1 base and J by 5 bases, with 15 bases between the two germline ends. The CDR3 covers 15 residues. The germline CDR1 and CDR2 sequences are SGHRS and YFSETQ. The CDR3 spells CASSLQGGRGTEAFF. CDR3 nucleotides: TGCGCCAGCAGCTTGCAGGGAGGGCGCGGTACTGAAGCTTTCTTT.

Only one count was recorded for this clone. This rearrangement joins TRBV5-1 to TRBJ1-4; 8 bases align to TRBD1. Per germline, CDR1 SGHRS and CDR2 YFSETQ. The CDR3 consists of 15 residues. J lost 6 bases, V lost 4 bases, and 8 bases had no gene match. Written as DNA, the CDR3 is TGCGCCAGCAGCCAAGGGGGACAGGAGTATGAAAAACTGTTTTTT. As protein: CASSQGGQEYEKLFF.

The genes are TRBV7-9 and TRBJ1-3; D is undetermined. The CDR3 spans 12 residues. Germline-derived CDR1 and CDR2 are SEHNR and FQNEAQ (reference sequence). Trimming took 5 bases from V and 3 from J, leaving 5 bases between them. The CDR3 is CASSQNGNTIYF. CDR3 nucleotide sequence: TGTGCCAGCAGCCAAAATGGAAACACCATATATTTT.

The chain carries TRBV5-4 and TRBJ1-1, with D uncertain. The CDR3 extends over 12 amino acids. Germline lookup yields CDR1 SGHNT and CDR2 YYREEE (reference sequence). V lost 4 bases and J lost 11, with 15 bases in between. The CDR3 DNA reads TGTGCCAGCAGCCTCCCGAAGGGAGACGCTTTCTTT. Its protein is CASSLPKGDAFF.

The chain recombines TRBV9 with TRBJ2-2, with D possibly being TRBD2 (5 bases). Germline values: CDR1 SGDLS, CDR2 YYNGEE. This CDR3 comprises 16 residues. V lost 0 bases to trimming and J lost 4 bases, with 13 bases between them. The CDR3 is CASSVEAALVTGELFF. For the CDR3, the DNA is TGTGCCAGCAGCGTAGAAGCGGCGTTAGTCACCGGGGAGCTGTTTTTT.

The chain has TRBV12-3 or TRBV12-4 and TRBJ2-3; the D gene is possibly TRBD1 (5 bases). CDR3 length equals 13 residues. The ends were cut back, 3 bases at V and 4 bases at J, with 8 bases in the middle. CDR3 protein: CASSFRDPDTQYF. CDR3 nucleotides: TGTGCCAGCAGTTTCAGGGATCCAGATACGCAGTATTTT.

This clone was counted a few times. The rearrangement links TRBV28 to TRBJ2-6, with a tentative D call TRBD1 (6 bases). The CDR3 contains 19 residues. V lost 6 bases to trimming and J lost 2 bases, with 23 bases between them. CDR1 MDHEN and CDR2 SYDVKM come from the germline V gene. The CDR3 is CASSPLTLKQGAGANVLTF. Written as DNA, the CDR3 is TGTGCCAGCAGCCCACTAACCTTAAAACAGGGAGCTGGGGCCAACGTCCTGACTTTC. The variable domain in full, with the rest retrieved from reference TRBV28 and TRBJ2-6, is DVKVTQSSRYLVKRTGEKVFLECVQDMDHENMFWYRQDPGLGLRLIYFSYDVKMKEKGDIPEGYSVSREKKERFSLILESASTNQTSMYLCASSPLTLKQGAGANVLTFGAGSRLTVL.

This chain uses TRBV11-3 with TRBJ2-1, with 12 bases aligning to TRBD2. The V gene end was trimmed by 6 bases and the J gene end by 5 bases; junction bases not matched to a gene: 5. Germline CDR1 reads SGHNT; CDR2 reads YENEEA. The CDR3 consists of 15 residues. The CDR3 DNA reads TGTGCCAGCAGTTTGACTAGCGGGAGAAACAATGAGCAGTTCTTC. It is translated as CASSLTSGRNNEQFF.

The chain carries TRBV7-3 and TRBJ2-1; 10 nucleotides agree with TRBD2. V trimming: 5 bases; J trimming: 10 bases; junction bases outside the gene matches: 8. Germline CDR1 is SGHTA and CDR2 is FQGTGA. This CDR3 contains 14 residues. In DNA form, the CDR3 reads TGTGCCAGCAGCCCTACCCCGGGACTAGCGGAGCAGTTCTTC. Protein product: CASSPTPGLAEQFF. Combining the CDR3 with reference TRBV7-3 and TRBJ2-1 gives the whole variable domain GAGVSQTPSNKVTEKGKYVELRCDPISGHTALYWYRQSLGQGPEFLIYFQGTGAADDSGLPNDRFFAVRPEGSVSTLKIQRTERGDSAVYLCASSPTPGLAEQFFGPGTRLTVL.

The table lists this clone with a count of one. This rearrangement joins TRBV18 to TRBJ2-7, with TRBD1 matching 9 bases. The CDR3 runs to 13 residues. V lost 4 bases to trimming and J lost 3 bases; unmatched junction nucleotides: 1. Germline V gene data show CDR1 as KGHSH and CDR2 as LQKENI. CDR3 DNA sequence: TGTGCCAGCTCACAGACAGGGGGCTACGAGCAGTACTTC. Residues: CASSQTGGYEQYF.

The CDR3 loop reads CASSFDRDLYGYTF. The CDR3 DNA follows: TGTGCCAGCAGCTTTGACAGGGACCTCTATGGCTACACCTTC. The gene calls are TRBV7-9 and TRBJ1-2, with 7 bases identical to TRBD1. The germline V gene has CDR1 SEHNR and CDR2 FQNEAQ (reference sequence). Trimming at V came to 3 bases and at J to 4 bases, leaving 5 bases not matched to a gene. The CDR3 runs to 14 residues.

This chain connects TRBV19 to TRBJ2-1, with 9 bases that match TRBD2. V was pared by 7 bases and J by 3 bases, with 13 bases of the junction left unmatched. This CDR3 has 17 amino acids. Germline CDR1 reads LNHDA; CDR2 reads SQIVND (reference sequence). The CDR3, as DNA: TGTGCCAGTACGCCAATATACAGCGGGGGGTTCTACAATGAGCAGTTCTTC. Residues: CASTPIYSGGFYNEQFF.